The 10 T cell receptor beta chains below were found in one sample sequenced in a study of cytomegalovirus exposure and HLA in healthy donors. It was with 60 Vbeta and 13 Jbeta primers that the PCR ran. Using immunoSEQ multiplex PCR, the repertoire was profiled, and TCRdb retains in-frame clones only, with some absent. There are 150,000 to 200,000 clones in the sample; around 78% occur only once, and 1.5% to 2% lies in the top ten. Sequencing was performed on PBMCs. These receptors were obtained from a man aged 18 to 29 in good health and CMV-seronegative.

The J gene is TRBJ2-2, the V gene TRBV30; no clear D. V dropped 3 bases and J dropped 7 bases, with 15 bases sitting between them. Germline V gives CDR1 GTSNPN, CDR2 SVGIG (reference sequence). The CDR3 consists of 14 residues. Here the CDR3 DNA reads TGTGCCTGGAGACCAACAAAGTCTTTCGGGGAGCTGTTTTTT. Translating it yields CAWRPTKSFGELFF.

The V call is TRBV11-2, the J call TRBJ2-5; D not certain. CDR1 SGHAT and CDR2 FQNNGV come from the germline V gene. The CDR3 runs 12 residues. V lost 5 bases and J 5 bases, leaving 9 bases between the germline ends. This CDR3 is CASSPLSETQYF. DNA for the CDR3: TGTGCCAGCAGCCCCCTCTCTGAGACCCAGTACTTC.

The genes are TRBV28 and TRBJ1-6; 7 nucleotides align to TRBD1. The trim removed 7 bases at V and 6 bases at J, leaving 6 bases unmatched. The CDR3 has 14 amino acids. Germline loops: CDR1 MDHEN, CDR2 SYDVKM. The CDR3 reads CASKVRDSNSPLHF. The CDR3 coding sequence is TGTGCCAGCAAGGTCCGGGACAGTAATTCACCCCTCCACTTT.

This clone was found a few times. The chain couples TRBV2 to TRBJ1-4; TRBD1 matches 8 bases. J lost 7 bases, V lost 8 bases, and 6 bases had no gene match. This CDR3 has 13 amino acids. Germline CDR1 SNHLY, CDR2 FYNNEI. CDR3 in DNA: TGTGCCAGCCAGGGGGCAGCGAGTGAAAAACTGTTTTTT. Its translation is CASQGAASEKLFF.

The rearrangement links TRBV21-1 to TRBJ2-7; no DNA check was done on the table's D call, TRBD1. TRBV21-1 is described as a pseudogene. The CDR3 totals 16 residues. The CDR3 DNA is TGTGCCAGCAGCAAACGGCAACAGGGCCATACCTACGAGCAGTACTTC. Translation gives CASSKRQQGHTYEQYF.

Turning to this clone: This sample also contains other DNA sequences that code for the same CDR3. The chain has TRBV9 and TRBJ1-4; D may be TRBD1 (6 bases). The germline CDR1 and CDR2 sequences are SGDLS and YYNGEE. V lost 0 bases and J 7 bases, leaving 19 bases between the germline ends. The CDR3 has 17 amino acids. CDR3 loop: CASSVGSSWTVSEKLFF. As DNA, the CDR3 is TGTGCCAGCAGCGTAGGATCCAGTTGGACAGTTAGTGAAAAACTGTTTTTT.

The rearrangement links TRBV7-9 to TRBJ2-7, with a weak D call TRBD2 (6 bases). Germline V gives CDR1 SEHNR, CDR2 FQNEAQ (reference sequence). V dropped 3 bases and J dropped 2 bases, with 11 bases sitting between them. This CDR3 is built from 14 residues. The CDR3 DNA follows: TGTGCCAGCAGCTTGTCTAGCGAAACCTACGAGCAGTACTTC. It is translated as CASSLSSETYEQYF.

J is TRBJ2-7 and V is TRBV4-2; 11 positions match TRBD2. V lost 2 bases to trimming and J lost 4 bases; unmatched junction nucleotides: 4. The CDR3 is 15 residues long. The V gene's germline CDR1 is LGHNA and CDR2 YNFKEQ. As DNA, the CDR3 is TGTGCCAGCAGCCAAATAGCGGGAGGGCCTTACGAGCAGTACTTC. It yields the protein CASSQIAGGPYEQYF.

The V and J genes are TRBV13 and TRBJ1-2; D is perhaps TRBD1 (6 bases). Trimming pared 1 base from V and 8 bases from J, leaving 11 bases between. From germline, CDR1 is PRHDT and CDR2 FYEKMQ (reference sequence). The CDR3 has 13 amino acids. In DNA form, the CDR3 reads TGTGCCAGCAGCTTAGACAGGGCCGGCGGCTACACCTTC. It translates to CASSLDRAGGYTF.

The CDR3 DNA reads TGTGCCAGCACCCAAAAACCTACAGGGGGCGCTGGCTACACCTTC. Translating gives CASTQKPTGGAGYTF. The chain has TRBV6-6 and TRBJ1-2; 9 bases agree with TRBD1. Trimming cost V 7 bases and J 7 bases; bases outside gene matches: 13. The CDR3 covers 15 residues. CDR1 MNHNY and CDR2 SVGAGI come from the germline V gene (reference sequence).